This TCR beta chain was sequenced for a study of control samples from healthy donors and cancer patients. Looked up from germline, CDR1 is GTSNPN and CDR2 is SVGIG (reference sequence). This CDR3 region has 10 residues. The germline V and J ends were trimmed by 4 bases and 11 bases, with 11 bases remaining between them. Profiling relied on immunoSEQ multiplex PCR, and the TCRdb table lists in-frame clones only, not all of them. There are more than 110,000 clones in the sample; 92% occur only once, and approximately 10% lies in the top ten. The TCR comes from a man younger than 40 in good health. Sequencing was carried out using blood. V gene TRBV30 combines with J gene TRBJ1-1; D unclear. CDR3 nucleotides: TGTGCCTGGATTGAAGTGGGTGCTTTCTTT. It yields the protein CAWIEVGAFF.